The 22 T cell receptor beta chains presented below share a single source sample, sequenced in a study of blood T cell repertoires in COVID-19. Assay: immunoSEQ multiplex PCR; the TCRdb copy retains only in-frame clones and omits some. The data contain more than 35,000 clones, just under 70% of them singletons. Sequencing was performed on peripheral blood. The receptors come from a man older than 75 with acute or convalescent COVID-19.

This clone was detected only once. The chain carries TRBV11-2 and TRBJ1-2; 7 positions agree with TRBD1. V shed 3 bases, J shed 7 bases, and the junction held 8 bases outside the gene matches. From germline, CDR1 is SGHAT and CDR2 FQNNGV. CDR3 length equals 14 residues. The CDR3 region is CASSFNRGEAGYTF. The CDR3 DNA is TGTGCCAGCAGCTTCAACAGGGGCGAGGCTGGCTACACCTTC.

The chain uses TRBV7-2 and TRBJ1-1; D unresolved. Trimming cost V 0 bases and J 1 base, with 12 bases left between them. Germline loops: CDR1 SGHTA, CDR2 FQGNSA. The CDR3 spans 16 residues. In DNA form, the CDR3 reads TGTGCCAGCAGCTTAGCGAATCCGAGGGCGAACACTGAAGCTTTCTTT. This gives the protein CASSLANPRANTEAFF. The variable domain in full, with the rest retrieved from reference TRBV7-2 and TRBJ1-1, is GAGVSQSPSNKVTEKGKDVELRCDPISGHTALYWYRQSLGQGLEFLIYFQGNSAPDKSGLPSDRFSAERTGGSVSTLTIQRTQQEDSAVYLCASSLANPRANTEAFFGQGTRLTVV.

This clone was seen more than once but under ten times. This rearrangement joins TRBV30 to TRBJ2-4, with D possibly being TRBD2 (7 bases). The germline CDR1 and CDR2 sequences are GTSNPN and SVGIG (reference sequence). Trimming removed 6 bases from V and 3 bases from J, with 18 bases in between. The CDR3 length is 15 residues. The CDR3 DNA reads as TGTGCCTGCGATGCTCGGGGGGCATACAAAAACATTCAGTACTTC. Its protein is CACDARGAYKNIQYF.

This chain uses TRBV5-1 with TRBJ2-1; tentative D call: TRBD1 (6 bases). The CDR3 contains 16 residues. Germline values: CDR1 SGHRS, CDR2 YFSETQ. Trimming took 3 bases from V and 0 from J, leaving 13 bases between them. The CDR3 region has the DNA TGCGCCAGCAGCTGGGACATCCAGAGCTCCTACAATGAGCAGTTCTTC. Translated: CASSWDIQSSYNEQFF.

V gene TRBV2 combines with J gene TRBJ2-5, with 12 positions matching TRBD2. Per the germline V gene, CDR1 is SNHLY and CDR2 is FYNNEI. The CDR3 has 14 residues. V lost 8 bases to trimming and J lost 7 bases; unmatched junction nucleotides: 8. As DNA, the CDR3 is TGTGCCAGCCTTCAGACTAGCGGGGGAGGGACCCAGTACTTC. Translation gives CASLQTSGGGTQYF. Looking up the rest from reference TRBV2 and TRBJ2-5 gives the full variable domain: EPEVTQTPSHQVTQMGQEVILRCVPISNHLYFYWYRQILGQKVEFLVSFYNNEISEKSEIFDDQFSVERPDGSNFTLKIRSTKLEDSAMYFCASLQTSGGGTQYFGPGTRLLVL.

The CDR3 reads CASSFVGLRESYEQYF. The CDR3, as DNA: TGTGCCAGCAGCTTTGTCGGGCTTCGGGAGTCCTACGAGCAGTACTTC. The chain joins TRBV12-1 to TRBJ2-7; TRBD2, the D gene given by the table, was not confirmed from the DNA. TRBV12-1 constitutes a pseudogene. The CDR3 spans 16 residues.

In this sample, this clone turned up a few times. The chain employs TRBV19 and TRBJ2-5; possible D gene TRBD2, 7 bases. This CDR3 is built from 13 residues. V was cut by 7 bases and J by 3 bases, with 12 bases left in between. Germline V gives CDR1 LNHDA, CDR2 SQIVND (reference sequence). CDR3 nucleotide sequence: TGTGCCAGTAACGGGGGGCTAGAAGAGACCCAGTACTTC. Protein product: CASNGGLEETQYF.

This clone showed up just once. The gene calls are TRBV3-1 (or the pseudogene TRBV3-2) and TRBJ2-5; maybe TRBD2 (6 bases). The V gene's germline CDR1 is LGHDT and CDR2 YNNKEL (reference sequence). This CDR3 region has 17 residues. With 0 bases removed from V and 3 bases from J, the gap between germline ends came to 17 bases. CDR3 DNA: TGTGCCAGCAGCCAAGAGAACGGGGCCCGGAGGGAAGAGACCCAGTACTTC. Translating it yields CASSQENGARREETQYF.

The chain combines TRBV7-2 with TRBJ1-1; 9 bases are a match to TRBD1. The CDR3 spans 13 residues. With 7 bases clipped from V and 3 bases from J, the junction kept 3 bases outside the gene matches. CDR1 and CDR2 (germline): SGHTA, FQGNSA. CDR3: CASTRDRDTEAFF. CDR3 nucleotide sequence: TGTGCCAGCACCCGGGACAGGGACACTGAAGCTTTCTTT. Drawing the rest from reference TRBV7-2 and TRBJ1-1, the complete variable domain is GAGVSQSPSNKVTEKGKDVELRCDPISGHTALYWYRQSLGQGLEFLIYFQGNSAPDKSGLPSDRFSAERTGGSVSTLTIQRTQQEDSAVYLCASTRDRDTEAFFGQGTRLTVV.

The CDR3 nucleotides read TGTGCCAGCAGCACCCGGCTAGCGGGAGGGCCGTCCGAATACACAGATACGCAGTATTTT. This encodes CASSTRLAGGPSEYTDTQYF. This chain links TRBV9 with TRBJ2-3; 12 nucleotides match TRBD2. Germline-derived CDR1 and CDR2 are SGDLS and YYNGEE. Trimming removed 4 bases from V and 2 bases from J; junction bases left unmatched: 17. The CDR3 spans 20 residues.

This clone was observed a few times. The chain is built from TRBV6-5 and TRBJ1-2; a weak D match, TRBD1 (6 bases). CDR3 size: 13 residues. Germline CDR1 MNHEY, CDR2 SVGAGI. V was trimmed by 0 bases and J by 7 bases, leaving 9 bases between them. The CDR3 DNA reads as TGTGCCAGCAGTTACTCGATAGGGGGTGGCTACACCTTC. It specifies CASSYSIGGGYTF.

The rearrangement links TRBV3-1 (or the pseudogene TRBV3-2) to TRBJ2-3, with 9 bases matching TRBD2. The CDR3 is 19 amino acids. With V trimmed by 0 bases and J by 4 bases, 14 bases remained unmatched. Germline V lookup: CDR1 LGHDT, CDR2 YNNKEL (reference sequence). The CDR3 bases are TGTGCCAGCAGCCAAGATAGGGGAACGGCGGGGGGGATGTCAGATACGCAGTATTTT. Its protein is CASSQDRGTAGGMSDTQYF.

The rearrangement joins TRBV25-1 to TRBJ1-2, with a weak D call TRBD1 (5 bases). This CDR3 is built from 12 residues. V gave up 4 bases and J gave up 2 bases, with 5 bases separating them. In germline, CDR1 is MGHDK, CDR2 SYGVNS. In DNA, the CDR3 is TGTGCCAGCAGTGGGACAAACTATGGCTACACCTTC. This codes for CASSGTNYGYTF.

The rearrangement joins TRBV5-6 to TRBJ1-2; 10 bases map to TRBD1. CDR3 length: 16 amino acids. V lost 5 bases and J lost 3; bases outside the gene matches: 10. From germline, CDR1 is SGHDT and CDR2 YYEEEE. The CDR3 loop is CASSRDRGPAHYGYTF. CDR3 bases: TGTGCCAGCAGTAGGGACAGGGGCCCCGCTCACTATGGCTACACCTTC.

The chain carries TRBV6-5 and TRBJ1-6, with a possible D match to TRBD1 (5 bases). Looked up from germline, CDR1 is MNHEY and CDR2 is SVGAGI. The CDR3 contains 14 residues. Trimming took 6 bases from V and 2 from J, leaving 8 bases between them. The CDR3, as DNA: TGTGCCAGCAGCAGGGAAACCTATAATTCACCCCTCCACTTT. This translates into CASSRETYNSPLHF.

The chain uses TRBV5-1 and TRBJ2-1; D is uncertain. V lost 4 bases, J lost 0 bases, and 11 bases lay in between. The germline gives CDR1 SGHRS, CDR2 YFSETQ. The CDR3 extends over 15 amino acids. Here the CDR3 reads CASSAELSSYNEQFF. For the CDR3, the DNA is TGCGCCAGCAGCGCCGAGCTGAGCTCCTACAATGAGCAGTTCTTC.

The chain employs TRBV5-4 and TRBJ1-1; 9 bases fit TRBD1. Germline assignment: CDR1 SGHNT and CDR2 YYREEE (reference sequence). V lost 3 bases and J lost 4; bases outside the gene matches: 7. The CDR3 runs 15 residues. In nucleotides, the CDR3 is TGTGCCAGCAGCTCACAGGGGGCGGGGGGCACTGAAGCTTTCTTT. Translated: CASSSQGAGGTEAFF.

This chain links TRBV19 with TRBJ1-3; 7 positions match TRBD1. Trimming at V came to 5 bases and at J to 0 bases, leaving 7 bases not matched to a gene. Per germline, CDR1 LNHDA and CDR2 SQIVND (reference sequence). The CDR3 consists of 16 residues. The CDR3 bases are TGTGCCAGTAGTGTGACAGGGCTCAACTCTGGAAACACCATATATTTT. Residues: CASSVTGLNSGNTIYF. Looking up the rest from reference TRBV19 and TRBJ1-3 gives the full variable domain: DGGITQSPKYLFRKEGQNVTLSCEQNLNHDAMYWYRQDPGQGLRLIYYSQIVNDFQKGDIAEGYSVSREKKESFPLTVTSAQKNPTAFYLCASSVTGLNSGNTIYFGEGSWLTVV.

This clone came up a few times. V gene TRBV9 combines with J gene TRBJ2-7, with 10 bases that match TRBD2. Trimming cost V 1 base and J 3 bases; bases outside gene matches: 22. Germline V gene sequence: CDR1 SGDLS, CDR2 YYNGEE. The CDR3 is 21 residues long. The chain's CDR3 is CASSVNPNRHPASGSHYEQYF. CDR3 coding DNA: TGTGCCAGCAGCGTAAACCCAAACAGACATCCGGCTAGCGGGAGTCACTACGAGCAGTACTTC. The full variable domain, rest sourced from reference TRBV9 and TRBJ2-7, is DSGVTQTPKHLITATGQRVTLRCSPRSGDLSVYWYQQSLDQGLQFLIQYYNGEERAKGNILERFSAQQFPDLHSELNLSSLELGDSALYFCASSVNPNRHPASGSHYEQYFGPGTRLTVT.

This chain links TRBV12-3 or TRBV12-4 with TRBJ1-2; D gene unclear. The CDR3 totals 13 residues. Trimming removed 4 bases from V and 3 bases from J, with 9 bases in between. DNA for the CDR3: TGTGCCAGCAGTTATCAGGCCTACTATGGCTACACCTTC. It codes for CASSYQAYYGYTF.

The chain recombines TRBV3-1 (or the pseudogene TRBV3-2) with TRBJ2-7; 7 nucleotides line up with TRBD2. Germline V gene data show CDR1 as LGHDT and CDR2 as YNNKEL (reference sequence). V gave up 4 bases and J gave up 9 bases; unmatched junction bases: 12. The CDR3 covers 14 residues. The DNA of the CDR3 is TGTGCCAGCAGCCTAGGACTAGTAGGGGATGGGCAGTACTTC. This codes for CASSLGLVGDGQYF.

The V call is TRBV5-1, the J call TRBJ2-2; 10 bases align to TRBD2. Unmatched junction bases numbered 4, after V lost 4 bases and J lost 4 bases. The CDR3 contains 15 residues. CDR1 and CDR2 (germline): SGHRS, YFSETQ. Here the CDR3 DNA reads TGCGCCAGCAGCACATCTAGCGGGGGCACCGGGGAGCTGTTTTTT. Amino acid sequence: CASSTSSGGTGELFF.